Below are 22 T cell receptor beta chains sequenced from a single sample in a study of T cell changes during pregnancy in multiple sclerosis. The method was immunoSEQ multiplex PCR; TCRdb's version includes in-frame clones alone and lacks a portion of them. This table has fewer than 90,000 clones, just under 95% appearing once. Sequences were derived from peripheral blood, sampled in the first trimester of pregnancy. The receptors originated from a female donor with multiple sclerosis, enrolled in a pregnancy study.

This clone has a single count. The gene calls are TRBV9 and TRBJ1-1; a weak D match, TRBD1 (5 bases). Germline V CDR1 and CDR2: SGDLS, YYNGEE. This CDR3 has 15 amino acids. Trimming cost V 4 bases and J 4 bases, with 17 bases left between them. The CDR3 DNA is TGTGCCAGCAGCCTAGGGGTTCCGGGGAGCACTGAAGCTTTCTTT. Translation gives CASSLGVPGSTEAFF.

V is TRBV2 and J is TRBJ2-7; possible D gene TRBD2, 6 bases. Germline V lookup: CDR1 SNHLY, CDR2 FYNNEI. V lost 4 bases, J lost 4 bases, and 17 bases lay in between. There are 15 residues in the CDR3. The CDR3 is CASSGTGLGGYEQYF. The CDR3 bases are TGTGCCAGCAGTGGGACCGGGCTTGGGGGGTACGAGCAGTACTTC.

CDR3 protein: CASSDQLAGEGPFF. The CDR3 DNA sequence: TGTGCCAGTAGTGACCAACTAGCGGGCGAAGGTCCTTTCTTC. The rearrangement links TRBV19 to TRBJ2-1; 9 positions match TRBD2. The CDR3 is 14 residues long. Germline CDR1 is LNHDA and CDR2 is SQIVND (reference sequence). V dropped 5 bases and J dropped 16; count of bases not matched to a gene: 15.

This clone was seen a handful of times. V is TRBV30 and J is TRBJ2-2; 7 bases are a match to TRBD1. The CDR3 runs 11 residues. Germline V CDR1 and CDR2: GTSNPN, SVGIG (reference sequence). The CDR3 region has the DNA TGTGAAACACAGGGGACCGGGGAGCTGTTTTTT. Residues: CETQGTGELFF.

This sequence joins TRBV27 and TRBJ2-5; 8 bases line up with TRBD1. The CDR3 is 12 amino acids. V was clipped by 9 bases and J by 6 bases; unmatched bases: 6. Per germline, CDR1 MNHEY and CDR2 SMNVEV (reference sequence). Here the CDR3 reads CASTDREQTQYF. The DNA of the CDR3 is TGTGCCAGTACGGACAGGGAGCAGACCCAGTACTTC.

This chain connects TRBV15 to TRBJ2-7; D is possibly TRBD2 (5 bases). Trimming removed 4 bases from V and 6 bases from J, with 13 bases in between. This CDR3 has 13 residues. In germline, CDR1 is LNHNV, CDR2 YYDKDF (reference sequence). CDR3 region: CATSKPGLAEQYF. CDR3 in DNA: TGTGCCACCAGCAAACCTGGACTGGCCGAGCAGTACTTC.

This chain uses TRBV29-1 with TRBJ2-5, with D hard to call. Germline V gene data show CDR1 as SQVTM and CDR2 as ANQGSEA. The CDR3 spans 10 residues. Trimming took off 6 bases at V and 7 bases at J, with 9 bases between the two ends. The CDR3 DNA sequence: TGCAGCGTCCTTCGCGGGACCCAGTACTTC. Encoded protein: CSVLRGTQYF.

The chain is built from TRBV7-2 and TRBJ1-3, with D possibly matching TRBD1 (5 bases). The CDR3 contains 14 residues. V lost 3 bases and J 4 bases, leaving 10 bases between the germline ends. Germline V gene sequence: CDR1 SGHTA, CDR2 FQGNSA. DNA of the CDR3: TGTGCCAGCAGCTTCGGGGACTTCGGAAACACCATATATTTT. This codes for CASSFGDFGNTIYF. Together with reference TRBV7-2 and TRBJ1-3, the CDR3 gives the full variable domain: GAGVSQSPSNKVTEKGKDVELRCDPISGHTALYWYRQSLGQGLEFLIYFQGNSAPDKSGLPSDRFSAERTGGSVSTLTIQRTQQEDSAVYLCASSFGDFGNTIYFGEGSWLTVV.

The genes are TRBV13 and TRBJ2-7; 15 nucleotides agree with TRBD2. The junction had 14 bases not matched to a gene; V was cut back by 5 bases and J by 6 bases. CDR1 is PRHDT and CDR2 is FYEKMQ in the germline V gene (reference sequence). There are 18 residues in the CDR3. This chain's CDR3 is CASSPSAGLAGGPGEQYF. CDR3 sequence (DNA): TGTGCCAGCAGCCCCTCGGCTGGACTAGCGGGAGGGCCTGGCGAGCAGTACTTC. Looking up the rest from reference TRBV13 and TRBJ2-7 gives the full variable domain: AAGVIQSPRHLIKEKRETATLKCYPIPRHDTVYWYQQGPGQDPQFLISFYEKMQSDKGSIPDRFSAQQFSDYHSELNMSSLELGDSALYFCASSPSAGLAGGPGEQYFGPGTRLTVT.

This clone was seen once. This chain connects TRBV2 to TRBJ2-1; D may be TRBD2 (6 bases). Trimming took 8 bases from V and 6 from J, leaving 20 bases between them. CDR3 length: 15 amino acids. CDR1 SNHLY and CDR2 FYNNEI come from the germline V gene. As DNA, the CDR3 is TGTGCCAGCCAGTCGGCCGGGACTCCAGGCAATGAGCAGTTCTTC. Translating it yields CASQSAGTPGNEQFF.

The genes are TRBV7-9 and TRBJ2-1, with 8 bases fitting TRBD1. V shed 1 base, J shed 6 bases, and the junction held 5 bases outside the gene matches. Germline assignment: CDR1 SEHNR and CDR2 FQNEAQ (reference sequence). The CDR3 loop spans 15 amino acids. The CDR3 DNA reads TGTGCCAGCAGCTTAGGACAGGGGAGGCGCAATGAGCAGTTCTTC. Its protein product is CASSLGQGRRNEQFF.

V and J are TRBV29-1 and TRBJ2-3; D is uncertain. The germline V gene encodes CDR1 SQVTM and CDR2 ANQGSEA. This CDR3 comprises 11 residues. The CDR3 is CSFLSTDTQYF. The DNA of the CDR3 is TGCAGTTTCCTAAGCACAGATACGCAGTATTTT.

This chain connects TRBV11-3 to TRBJ2-1, with D possibly being TRBD1 (6 bases). The germline CDR1 and CDR2 sequences are SGHNT and YENEEA. The CDR3 loop spans 13 amino acids. Trimming pared 3 bases from V and 7 bases from J, leaving 10 bases between. CDR3 coding DNA: TGTGCCAGCAGCTTGAGAAGGGGGAATGAGCAGTTCTTC. Translating gives CASSLRRGNEQFF.

The V gene is TRBV18, the J gene TRBJ1-5, with no clear D. The CDR3 contains 13 residues. Trimming shortened V by 2 bases and J by 5 bases, and 7 bases separated the two germline ends. From germline, CDR1 is KGHSH and CDR2 LQKENI. CDR3 amino acids: CASSPSLDQPQHF. The CDR3 DNA follows: TGTGCCAGCTCACCATCCCTCGATCAGCCCCAGCATTTT. The full variable domain, completed using reference TRBV18 and TRBJ1-5, is NAGVMQNPRHLVRRRGQEARLRCSPMKGHSHVYWYRQLPEEGLKFMVYLQKENIIDESGMPKERFSAEFPKEGPSILRIQQVVRGDSAAYFCASSPSLDQPQHFGDGTRLSIL.

This sequence joins TRBV7-2 and TRBJ2-5, with D perhaps TRBD1 (5 bases). The V gene lost 1 base and the J gene lost 5 bases, with 11 bases spanning the gap. The CDR3 loop spans 14 amino acids. Germline V gene data show CDR1 as SGHTA and CDR2 as FQGNSA. CDR3 amino acids: CASSLDQGLETQYF. CDR3 sequence (DNA): TGTGCCAGCAGCTTAGACCAGGGTCTGGAGACCCAGTACTTC.

CDR3 sequence: CASTAGDTGELFF. Here the CDR3 DNA reads TGTGCCAGTACCGCCGGGGACACCGGGGAGCTGTTTTTT. The chain is built from TRBV19 and TRBJ2-2; TRBD2 is a possible D gene (5 bases). The CDR3 length is 13 residues. Trimming shortened V by 7 bases and J by 3 bases, and 9 bases separated the two germline ends. CDR1 is LNHDA, CDR2 SQIVND, per germline (reference sequence).

The chain recombines TRBV2 with TRBJ1-6; perhaps TRBD1 as D (5 bases). CDR1 is SNHLY and CDR2 is FYNNEI in the germline V gene. V lost 2 bases, J lost 7 bases, and 12 bases lay in between. The CDR3 is made up of 15 amino acids. CDR3 loop: CASSEQGVRNSPLHF. The CDR3 bases are TGTGCCAGCAGTGAACAGGGCGTCCGGAATTCACCCCTCCACTTT.

The rearrangement joins TRBV20-1 to TRBJ1-1; D gene uncertain. The CDR3 contains 11 residues. V was shortened by 4 bases and J by 8 bases, with 11 bases between the two germline ends. CDR1 and CDR2 from the germline V gene are DFQATT and SNEGSKA (reference sequence). The CDR3 reads CSANGLLEAFF. The CDR3, as DNA: TGCAGTGCTAACGGTCTTTTAGAAGCTTTCTTT.

In nucleotides, the CDR3 is TGTGCCAGCTCACCAAAGGGAGGAAGCTATGGCTACACCTTC. It specifies CASSPKGGSYGYTF. The rearrangement uses TRBV18 and TRBJ1-2, with D hard to call. The V gene lost 2 bases and the J gene lost 4 bases, with 11 bases spanning the gap. Germline V CDR1 and CDR2: KGHSH, LQKENI. The CDR3 runs 14 residues.

The chain couples TRBV5-1 to TRBJ2-1; D is ambiguous. Trimming stripped 4 bases from V and 0 bases from J, with 11 bases between. The CDR3 consists of 15 residues. Germline V gene lookup returns CDR1 SGHRS and CDR2 YFSETQ. The DNA of the CDR3 is TGCGCCAGCAGCCCTCTCCGGAGCTCCTACAATGAGCAGTTCTTC. Protein: CASSPLRSSYNEQFF.

This chain joins TRBV28 and TRBJ1-4; a possible D gene is TRBD1 (6 bases). Germline assignment: CDR1 MDHEN and CDR2 SYDVKM. Trimming stripped 4 bases from V and 6 bases from J, with 18 bases between. This CDR3 region has 16 residues. CDR3 nucleotide sequence: TGTGCCAGCAGTTCACCCGCGGCAGGGGTGGATGAAAAACTGTTTTTT. It specifies CASSSPAAGVDEKLFF.

The chain recombines TRBV7-2 with TRBJ1-5; D is undetermined. Trimming stripped 1 base from V and 3 bases from J, with 13 bases between. This CDR3 is 16 amino acids long. Germline V gene data show CDR1 as SGHTA and CDR2 as FQGNSA. The CDR3 sequence: CASSLGRYGNNQPQHF. The CDR3 DNA follows: TGTGCCAGCAGCTTAGGCAGGTATGGCAACAATCAGCCCCAGCATTTT.